This TCR beta chain stems from a study of neurological immune-mediated disorders. TCRdb called the 5' RACE reads again in MiXCR, with one record for every CDR3 protein. Here the sample spans about 54,000 distinct CDR3 sequences, over 3.5% being singletons. From germline, CDR1 is SGHKS and CDR2 YYEKEE (reference sequence). The CDR3 runs to 15 residues. The ends were cut back, 0 bases at V and 2 bases at J, with 8 bases in the middle. At least ten counts were recorded for this clonotype. The TCR originated in a middle-aged woman with multiple sclerosis. Material for sequencing was CD4+ T cells from blood. The V call is TRBV5-5, the J call TRBJ2-2; D unresolved. Written as DNA, the CDR3 is TGTGCCAGCAGCTTGGGACACCAAAACACCGGGGAGCTGTTTTTT. Encoded protein: CASSLGHQNTGELFF. Full variable domain (rest looked up from reference TRBV5-5 and TRBJ2-2): DAGVTQSPTHLIKTRGQQVTLRCSPISGHKSVSWYQQVLGQGPQFIFQYYEKEERGRGNFPDRFSARQFPNYSSELNVNALLLGDSALYLCASSLGHQNTGELFFGEGSRLTVL.